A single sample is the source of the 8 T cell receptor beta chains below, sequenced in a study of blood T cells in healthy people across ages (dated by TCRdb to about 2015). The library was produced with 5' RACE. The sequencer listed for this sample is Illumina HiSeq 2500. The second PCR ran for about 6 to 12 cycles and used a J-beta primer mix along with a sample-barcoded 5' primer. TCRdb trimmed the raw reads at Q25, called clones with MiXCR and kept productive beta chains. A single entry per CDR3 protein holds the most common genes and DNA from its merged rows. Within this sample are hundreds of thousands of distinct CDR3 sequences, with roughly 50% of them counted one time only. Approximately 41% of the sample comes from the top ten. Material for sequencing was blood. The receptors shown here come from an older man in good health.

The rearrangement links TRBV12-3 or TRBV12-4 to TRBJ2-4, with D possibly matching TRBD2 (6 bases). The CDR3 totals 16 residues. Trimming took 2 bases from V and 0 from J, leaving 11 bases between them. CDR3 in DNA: TGTGCCAGCAGTTTAACAAGGGGACTAGCCAAAAACATTCAGTACTTC. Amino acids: CASSLTRGLAKNIQYF.

The CDR3 DNA reads TGCGCCAGCACCACCGGGACAGGGACCACTGAAGCTTTCTTT. Translating it yields CASTTGTGTTEAFF. The chain recombines TRBV5-1 with TRBJ1-1; TRBD1 aligns across 9 bases. V lost 6 bases and J lost 4; bases outside the gene matches: 7. The germline V gene encodes CDR1 SGHRS and CDR2 YFSETQ. The CDR3 loop spans 14 amino acids. Variable domain in full (rest from reference TRBV5-1 and TRBJ1-1): KAGVTQTPRYLIKTRGQQVTLSCSPISGHRSVSWYQQTPGQGLQFLFEYFSETQRNKGNFPGRFSGRQFSNSRSEMNVSTLELGDSALYLCASTTGTGTTEAFFGQGTRLTVV.

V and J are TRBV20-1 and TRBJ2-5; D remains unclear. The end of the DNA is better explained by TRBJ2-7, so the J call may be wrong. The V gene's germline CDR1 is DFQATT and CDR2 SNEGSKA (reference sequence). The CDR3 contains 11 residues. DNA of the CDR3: TGCAGTGCCCGCGGTGGTTCCGAGCAGTACTTC. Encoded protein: CSARGGSEQYF.

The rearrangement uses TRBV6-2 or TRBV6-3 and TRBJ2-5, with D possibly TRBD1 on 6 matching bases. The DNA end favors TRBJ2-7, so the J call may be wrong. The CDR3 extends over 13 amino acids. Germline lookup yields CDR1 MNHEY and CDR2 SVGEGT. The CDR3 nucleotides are TGTGCCAGCAGTTATTGGGGACACGACGAGCAGTACTTC. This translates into CASSYWGHDEQYF.

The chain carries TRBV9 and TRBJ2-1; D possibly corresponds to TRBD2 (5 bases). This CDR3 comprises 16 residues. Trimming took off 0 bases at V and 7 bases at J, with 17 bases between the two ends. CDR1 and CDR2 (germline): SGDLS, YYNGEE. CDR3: CASSVEGGLGMNEQFF. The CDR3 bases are TGTGCCAGCAGCGTAGAAGGCGGGCTAGGTATGAATGAGCAGTTCTTC. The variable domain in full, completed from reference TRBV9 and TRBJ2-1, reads DSGVTQTPKHLITATGQRVTLRCSPRSGDLSVYWYQQSLDQGLQFLIQYYNGEERAKGNILERFSAQQFPDLHSELNLSSLELGDSALYFCASSVEGGLGMNEQFFGPGTRLTVL.

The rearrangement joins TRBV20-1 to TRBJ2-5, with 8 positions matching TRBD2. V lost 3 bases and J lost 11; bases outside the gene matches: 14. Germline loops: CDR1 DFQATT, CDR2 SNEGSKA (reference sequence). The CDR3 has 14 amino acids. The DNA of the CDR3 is TGCAGTGCTAGTAGACTAGCGAATTACAATGAGCAGTACTTC. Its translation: CSASRLANYNEQYF.

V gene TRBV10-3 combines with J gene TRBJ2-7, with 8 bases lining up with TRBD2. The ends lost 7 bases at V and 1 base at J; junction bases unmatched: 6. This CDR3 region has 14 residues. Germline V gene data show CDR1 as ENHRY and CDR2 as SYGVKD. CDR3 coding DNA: TGTGCCATCAACCCGGGAGGGGGTTCCTACGAGCAGTACTTC. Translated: CAINPGGGSYEQYF.

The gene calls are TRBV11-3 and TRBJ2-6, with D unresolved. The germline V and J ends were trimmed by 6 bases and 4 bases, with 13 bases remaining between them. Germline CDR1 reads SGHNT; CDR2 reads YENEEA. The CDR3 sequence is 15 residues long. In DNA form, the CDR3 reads TGTGCCAGCAGTCCTGGCCGTGGCGGGGCCAACGTCCTGACTTTC. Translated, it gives CASSPGRGGANVLTF.